This TCR beta chain was recorded in a study of blood T cell repertoires in COVID-19. In the authors' workflow: Estimated nucleated cell counts came from reference gene primer amplification. Clones were sequenced by immunoSEQ multiplex PCR, and TCRdb holds only the in-frame ones, with some missing. The V and J calls and clone size come from that table; D and trimming were worked out from the DNA. The sample lists some 230,000 clones; around four fifths were seen once. J was trimmed by 0 bases and V by 0 bases; bases with no gene match: 4. This CDR3 region has 16 residues. The germline V gene encodes CDR1 SGHRS and CDR2 YFSETQ.

Sequencing used PBMCs or T cells enriched from blood (not recorded which). The V and J genes are TRBV5-1 and TRBJ2-3, with 7 bases matching TRBD1. The source of this sequence is a man aged 40-49 years who had recovered from COVID-19. For the CDR3, the DNA is TGCGCCAGCAGCTTGGAGGGCAGGGGGAGCACAGATACGCAGTATTTT. As protein: CASSLEGRGSTDTQYF.